The rows below give T cell receptor beta chains drawn from one sample of a study of shared clonotypes between healthy human individuals. The assay was immunoSEQ multiplex PCR, and TCRdb's table has in-frame clones only and misses some. The sample records some 1.4 million clones, roughly 96% being singletons. The source material was naive CD4+ T cells sorted from blood. These receptor sequences come from a man aged 25-45 years in good health. The CDR3 runs from the conserved cysteine through the conserved F or W. Each record gives: V gene, J gene, CDR3 protein.

V: TRBV5-1
J: TRBJ2-1
CDR3: CASRGDRVSYNEQFF

V: TRBV5-1
J: TRBJ2-5
CDR3: CASSSGLAGETQYF

V: TRBV14
J: TRBJ2-1
CDR3: CASSRVAGAYNEQFF

V: TRBV5-4
J: TRBJ2-7
CDR3: CATRGDLVTYEQYF

V: TRBV5-1
J: TRBJ1-1
CDR3: CASSLGSNPPTEAFF

V: TRBV28
J: TRBJ1-5
CDR3: CASSLGLDRVHQPQHF

V: TRBV18
J: TRBJ2-1
CDR3: CASSRGLAGDQFF

V: TRBV9
J: TRBJ2-1
CDR3: CASSGKLAGDENNEQFF

V: TRBV7-6
J: TRBJ1-3
CDR3: CASSYLGTGILSGNTIYF

V: TRBV6-5
J: TRBJ1-1
CDR3: CASSPRRDTEAFF

V: TRBV7-2
J: TRBJ2-1
CDR3: CASRGKRDEQFF

V: TRBV2
J: TRBJ1-5
CDR3: CASTLQLKYQPQHF

V: TRBV29-1
J: TRBJ2-1
CDR3: CSVAGPQQFF

V: TRBV18
J: TRBJ2-1
CDR3: CASSPRLAGYNEQFF

V: TRBV10-1
J: TRBJ2-1
CDR3: CASSELGEGRAYNEQFF

V: TRBV5-1
J: TRBJ2-3
CDR3: CASSLVASLGATDTQYF

V: TRBV11-2
J: TRBJ2-7
CDR3: CASSRRLDYYYEQYF

V: TRBV9
J: TRBJ2-1
CDR3: CASSVVVAGGPHNEQFF

V: TRBV9
J: TRBJ1-5
CDR3: CASSPRDRGHQPQHF

V: TRBV27
J: TRBJ1-5
CDR3: CASSLRQGNQPQHF

V: TRBV18
J: TRBJ2-1
CDR3: CASSIGQGSYNEQFF

V: TRBV9
J: TRBJ2-5
CDR3: CASSAEVGRSGLQETQYF

V: TRBV6-5
J: TRBJ2-4
CDR3: CASSYSRGGEGYF

V: TRBV7-2
J: TRBJ2-7
CDR3: CASTKTDRQAYEQYF

V: TRBV18
J: TRBJ2-3
CDR3: CASSPPGGDTQYF

V: TRBV15
J: TRBJ2-3
CDR3: CATSRAASAYTDTQYF

V: TRBV6-5
J: TRBJ1-1
CDR3: CASSYKGGSLGAFF

V: TRBV4-2
J: TRBJ2-2
CDR3: CASSQRDSPGELFF

V: TRBV28
J: TRBJ2-1
CDR3: CASISSYNEQFF

V: TRBV2
J: TRBJ2-1
CDR3: CARQASGGLGNEQFF

V: TRBV19
J: TRBJ1-4
CDR3: CASSSQAGTGLSTNEKLFF

V: TRBV5-8
J: TRBJ2-7
CDR3: CASSLRVSSYEQYF

V: TRBV2
J: TRBJ2-7
CDR3: CASSNRVLGHEQYF

V: TRBV7-9
J: TRBJ2-5
CDR3: CASSPSRVGQETQYF

V: TRBV27
J: TRBJ1-1
CDR3: CASSFSTPNTEAFF

V: TRBV11-2
J: TRBJ2-2
CDR3: CASSSLRNTGELFF

V: TRBV18
J: TRBJ2-1
CDR3: CASSGGFSGSYNEQFF

V: TRBV7-9
J: TRBJ2-6
CDR3: CASSVRRTGQIAANVLTF